This T cell receptor beta chain was obtained from a study of vaccination effects on CD4 cells after COVID-19. Study-level results: Researchers reported few convalescent patients and no early post-infection timepoints in the study.

As regards this clone: Antigen unknown.

Sequencing used immunoSEQ multiplex PCR; TCRdb keeps in-frame clones, though not all of them. The sample records some 22,000 clones, about two thirds being singletons. This CDR3 comprises 18 residues. Germline values: CDR1 LGHDT, CDR2 YNNKEL (reference sequence). V lost 4 bases, J lost 2 bases, and 14 bases stayed unmatched. Peptide-pool stimulation followed by sequencing identified expanded antigen-specific CD4+ clonotypes in the ViraFEST assay. Following 10 days of culture, CD4+ T cells were isolated. Vaccine recipients, nucleocapsid antibody negative, had no prior SARS-CoV-2 infection. This sequence originates from a human donor who received a COVID-19 vaccine. Sequenced material: CD4+ T cells from PBMCs cultured with SARS-CoV-2 spike peptides, taken before COVID-19 vaccination. This chain links TRBV3-1 (or the pseudogene TRBV3-2) with TRBJ2-7; 10 nucleotides agree with TRBD2. CDR3 nucleotide sequence: TGTGCCAGCAGCCCCAAAATAAGCGGGAGGGACCTCCCCTACGAGCAGTACTTC. Its translation: CASSPKISGRDLPYEQYF.